This T cell receptor (beta chain) derives from a study of blood T cell repertoires in COVID-19 (dated by TCRdb to about 2020). Background on the whole study: The collaborator samples originated in the United States, Italy and Spain and spanned the acute and convalescent phases of COVID-19. The material from the prospective study consisted of cDNA or gDNA derived from T cells, B-cell-depleted T cells, or PBMCs. Subjects who had been exposed to COVID-19, were actively infected with it, or had recovered from it provided the deeply sampled blood TCRbeta repertoires that made up the dataset. A freely available public database, intended as a resource for researchers studying the immune response to SARS-CoV-2, is where the repertoires were released. Samples came from the ongoing ImmuneRACE study (first 160 participants) plus 1,254 subjects from 6 global collaborators. Nearly every sample came with metadata listing a de-identified subject ID, COVID-19 status, age in years and sex. HLA class I and class II types, where available, came from metadata supplied by the sample provider rather than from assay-based typing.

The investigation overall reported the following: The quantity of clinical and demographic metadata differed by source and by participant and was supplied without curation.

One collaborating source in Seattle enrolled patients during active infection and followed them longitudinally through the course of disease. Whole blood was collected in K2EDTA tubes by collaborating institutions according to the institutions' own protocols. For TCRbeta analysis, collaborators shipped samples as frozen whole blood, isolated PBMCs, or DNA extracted from either of those sample types. Relative to germline, V is 8 bases shorter and J is 3 bases shorter, with 2 bases between their ends. According to the germline V gene, CDR1 reads MGHDK and CDR2 reads SYGVNS. There are 10 amino acids in the CDR3, from cysteine to phenylalanine inclusive. Of all the DNA, just the CDR3 is kept, 30 bases in frame from base 1. With regard to this clone: What this receptor recognizes is not known. Base qualities are not provided; no much larger clone lies one nucleotide away.

TCRbeta CDR3 regions were amplified from genomic DNA using the immunoSEQ Assay, a bias-controlled multiplex PCR. Regarding the original processing steps: The number of nucleated cells in each sample was estimated from the amplification of reference gene primers within the assay. Sequence reads were collapsed and filtered to measure the absolute abundance of every unique TCRbeta CDR3 rearrangement. For each sample, productive Simpson clonality was calculated as the square root of Simpson's diversity index over productive rearrangements. TCRdb's version of the immuneACCESS table is confined to in-frame rearrangements and falls short of the full clone set. An unresolved V gene accounts for under half of the shortfall where checked; the remainder is of unknown origin. V, J and clone size derive from that table, while D and trimming were established from the DNA sequence. This sample gives a few hundred thousand clones in total; 80% to 90% of them show up just once. About 10% of the sample is held by the ten biggest clonotypes.

The rearranged segments are TRBV25-1 and TRBJ1-3; too little of a D gene remains to name it. The sequence was obtained from a woman aged 25-40 years with COVID-19, enrolled during active disease. Sequences were obtained from peripheral blood. The nucleotide sequence reads as follows: TGTGCCAGCCTTGGAAACACCATATATTTT. This sequence encodes CASLGNTIYF.